This TCR beta chain was sequenced in a study of cytomegalovirus exposure and HLA in healthy donors. Concerning this clone: Its antigen remains unidentified.

The germline CDR1 and CDR2 sequences are SGHDT and YYEEEE. The CDR3 sequence is 14 residues long. Trimming pared 4 bases from V and 4 bases from J, leaving 14 bases between. PCR used 60 Vbeta primers and 13 Jbeta primers. Using immunoSEQ multiplex PCR, the repertoire was profiled, and TCRdb retains in-frame clones only, with some absent. The sample lists fewer than 250,000 clones, nearly 80% occurring once. Study conclusions and caveats: Analysis performed later found over 15,000 TCR beta sequences associated with HLA alleles at 0.05 false discovery rate. Among TCR beta chains of equal frequency, HLA-associated ones were more clonally expanded in a later analysis. Overall, approximately 150 TCR beta chains were annotated as cytomegalovirus-associated. Sequencing depth roughly uniform across donors was assumed in presence/absence analyses.

The J gene is TRBJ1-1, the V gene TRBV5-6, with D possibly TRBD1 on 6 matching bases. This receptor was obtained from a male donor in good health and CMV-seronegative. Sequencing used PBMCs. Here the CDR3 DNA reads TGTGCCAGCAGCCTTGCCACAGGGATCACTGAAGCTTTCTTT. Its translation is CASSLATGITEAFF.